This TCR beta chain was found in a study of T cells after yellow fever vaccination. Study in general: Preparation used SMART-Seq v4 Ultra Low Input for the low-cell-number fractions.

Study observations and caveats: A faster peak, day 5 versus 15, was reached by the weaker secondary response.

The CDR3 covers 14 residues. V shed 6 bases and J 7 bases; nucleotides not matched to a gene: 15. Per the germline V gene, CDR1 is DFQATT and CDR2 is SNEGSKA (reference sequence). Synthesis of TCR cDNA relied on 5'RACE template switching, which attached a universal primer site and UMIs. In TCRdb, the 5' RACE reads were re-called with MiXCR into one record per CDR3 protein. Of roughly 520,000 distinct CDR3 sequences in the sample, 20% to 25% were seen once. To note about this clonotype: Antigen unknown.

The sequence was obtained from a man aged 18 to 30 who received the YFV17D yellow fever vaccine. The chain uses TRBV20-1 and TRBJ2-7, with 7 nucleotides matching TRBD2. Specimen: PBMCs, collected more than 20 days after the first yellow fever vaccination. The CDR3: CSARKLASGGEQYF. CDR3 nucleotide sequence: TGCAGTGCCCGAAAGCTAGCGTCCGGGGGGGAGCAGTACTTC.